Following are 13 T cell receptor beta chains from one sample sequenced in a study of T-cell reconstitution after alpha-beta-depleted transplantation in children. TCRbeta library preparation incorporated unique molecular identifiers. TCRdb analysed the PCR reads with MiXCR anew, one entry per CDR3 protein. The top ten hold more than 2% of the sample, which has roughly 350,000 distinct CDR3 sequences, about 9.3% seen once. The specimen was PBMCs from the stem cell graft donor, collected from the stem cell graft. The receptors were gathered from a human donor who donated a stem cell graft to a child with acute lymphoblastic leukemia.

The CDR3 bases are TGCGCCAGCAGCTGGACCGGGACAGAGAATAATTCACCCCTCCACTTT. Residues: CASSWTGTENNSPLHF. This rearrangement joins TRBV5-1 to TRBJ1-6, with 7 bases lining up with TRBD1. V was pared by 3 bases and J by 5 bases, with 8 bases of the junction left unmatched. There are 16 residues in the CDR3. Germline V gene lookup returns CDR1 SGHRS and CDR2 YFSETQ.

This clonotype was counted ten times or more. This sequence joins TRBV4-1 and TRBJ1-1; a weak D match, TRBD1 (6 bases). Per the germline V gene, CDR1 is MGHRA and CDR2 is YSYEKL. The CDR3 runs to 17 residues. V was trimmed by 1 base and J by 5 bases, leaving 20 bases between them. The CDR3 DNA sequence: TGCGCCAGCAGCCAAGCCCTTCAGCGGGGGCGGGGTACTGAAGCTTTCTTT. The encoded protein is CASSQALQRGRGTEAFF.

This sequence joins TRBV11-3 and TRBJ2-3; 12 positions match TRBD2. Per the germline V gene, CDR1 is SGHNT and CDR2 is YENEEA. V was pared by 4 bases and J by 6 bases, with 5 bases of the junction left unmatched. The CDR3 is 15 residues long. The CDR3 sequence: CASSSSSGRADTQYF. CDR3 DNA: TGTGCCAGCAGCTCGTCTAGCGGGAGGGCCGATACGCAGTATTTT. Full variable domain (missing parts from reference TRBV11-3 and TRBJ2-3): EAGVVQSPRYKIIEKKQPVAFWCNPISGHNTLYWYLQNLGQGPELLIRYENEEAVDDSQLPKDRFSAERLKGVDSTLKIQPAELGDSAVYLCASSSSSGRADTQYFGPGTRLTVL.

V gene TRBV4-3 combines with J gene TRBJ2-7; D is perhaps TRBD2 (6 bases). This CDR3 contains 13 residues. V lost 1 base, J lost 4 bases, and 8 bases lay in between. CDR1 is LGHNA, CDR2 YSLEER, per germline. CDR3 region: CASSQGRDYEQYF. The CDR3 DNA reads as TGCGCCAGCAGCCAAGGGAGGGATTACGAGCAGTACTTC.

This clonotype was observed a handful of times. The chain employs TRBV28 and TRBJ2-7; TRBD1 agrees at 10 bases. Germline CDR1 is MDHEN and CDR2 is SYDVKM. The V and J ends lost 7 bases and 3 bases, in that order; junction bases with no gene match: 6. This CDR3 comprises 14 residues. The CDR3 region is CASTDWTGGYEQYF. As DNA, the CDR3 is TGTGCCAGCACGGACTGGACAGGGGGCTACGAGCAGTACTTC.

In its sample, this clonotype was seen many times. The V gene is TRBV5-1, the J gene TRBJ1-1; D gene uncertain. Looked up from germline, CDR1 is SGHRS and CDR2 is YFSETQ. CDR3 length: 12 amino acids. V was trimmed by 2 bases and J by 3 bases, leaving 5 bases between them. As DNA, the CDR3 is TGCGCCAGCAGCTTCGGGGACACTGAAGCTTTCTTT. It codes for CASSFGDTEAFF.

The genes are TRBV28 and TRBJ2-7; TRBD2 matches at 12 bases. V lost 6 bases, J lost 3 bases, and 6 bases stayed unmatched. CDR1 MDHEN and CDR2 SYDVKM come from the germline V gene. This CDR3 spans 15 amino acids. CDR3 residues: CASSQASGRDYEQYF. The DNA for the CDR3 is TGTGCCAGCAGCCAAGCTAGCGGGAGGGACTACGAGCAGTACTTC.

This clonotype has more than one count but fewer than ten. The chain carries TRBV12-3 or TRBV12-4 and TRBJ2-5; D gene ambiguous. Trimming cost V 3 bases and J 5 bases, with 16 bases left between them. This CDR3 spans 15 amino acids. The DNA for the CDR3 is TGTGCCAGCAGTTTTCGCTGGGGATCGGAGGAGACCCAGTACTTC. It yields the protein CASSFRWGSEETQYF.

This clonotype occurred a few times. The chain recombines TRBV10-3 with TRBJ2-3, with a tentative D call TRBD1 (6 bases). CDR1 is ENHRY and CDR2 is SYGVKD in the germline V gene. The CDR3 spans 12 residues. The V end lost 4 bases, the J end lost 4 bases, and 6 bases lay between the germline ends. The CDR3 DNA reads TGTGCCATCAGTGGGACAGCAGATACGCAGTATTTT. Translating gives CAISGTADTQYF.

The CDR3, as DNA: TGTGCCAGCAGCCAAATATTAGAGACCCAGTACTTC. The encoded protein is CASSQILETQYF. The V and J genes are TRBV14 and TRBJ2-5, with D unresolved. Trimming pared 2 bases from V and 4 bases from J, leaving 5 bases between. CDR3 length: 12 residues. CDR1 is SGHDN and CDR2 is FVKESK in the germline V gene. Complete variable domain (other parts from reference TRBV14 and TRBJ2-5): EAGVTQFPSHSVIEKGQTVTLRCDPISGHDNLYWYRRVMGKEIKFLLHFVKESKQDESGMPNNRFLAERTGGTYSTLKVQPAELEDSGVYFCASSQILETQYFGPGTRLLVL.

This clonotype was seen repeatedly, ten times or more. The chain combines TRBV4-1 with TRBJ2-7; TRBD2 aligns across 13 bases. The CDR3 runs 17 residues. The V segment lost 2 bases and the J segment 4 bases; nucleotides outside the gene matches: 8. The germline V gene encodes CDR1 MGHRA and CDR2 YSYEKL. DNA of the CDR3: TGCGCCAGCAGCCAACTAACCGGGACTAGCGGGACGTACGAGCAGTACTTC. Its protein product is CASSQLTGTSGTYEQYF.

This clonotype was counted only a few times. This chain uses TRBV29-1 with TRBJ2-7, with D tentatively TRBD1 or TRBD2 (5 bases each). V shed 6 bases and J shed 0 bases, with 12 bases lying between them. The CDR3 totals 13 residues. CDR1 is SQVTM and CDR2 is ANQGSEA in the germline V gene. This CDR3 reads CSVGQRNSYEQYF. CDR3 nucleotides: TGCAGCGTGGGGCAGCGGAACTCCTACGAGCAGTACTTC.

In this sample, this clonotype turned up a few times. V is TRBV7-8 and J is TRBJ2-7; D gene uncertain. V was trimmed by 7 bases and J by 0 bases, leaving 13 bases between them. The germline V gene has CDR1 SGHVS and CDR2 FQNEAQ. The CDR3 spans 14 residues. For the CDR3, the DNA is TGTGCCAGCATCCCAAAGGGTTCCTCCTACGAGCAGTACTTC. It yields the protein CASIPKGSSYEQYF.